Listed here is a single T cell receptor beta chain. This clonotype was counted at least ten times. What this receptor recognizes is not known. The record has no base qualities; no much larger clone is one base away. As encoded in the germline V gene, CDR1 is SNHLY while CDR2 is FYNNEI. V loses 6 bases, J loses 0 bases, and the germline ends lie 12 bases apart. From the cysteine through the phenylalanine, the CDR3 covers 14 amino acids. Just CDR3 DNA is preserved here, 42 bases in frame from base 1. This sample was taken from a study of neurological immune-mediated disorders (dated by TCRdb to between 2018 and 2021). The study in broad terms: Peripheral blood TCR-beta repertoires from HTLV-I-associated myelopathy (HAM/TSP) patients, multiple sclerosis patients and healthy controls were compared by UMI-based sequencing. Of the roughly 68 subjects in the cohort, around 14 were HAM/TSP patients, roughly 35 were multiple sclerosis patients, and approximately 20 were healthy controls. Technical triplicate libraries were sequenced to precisely calculate the variability in frequency of each individual clone. The 106 TCR-beta libraries covered PBMC samples along with longitudinal samples, technical triplicates, and paired sorted CD4+ and CD8+ T-cell subsets.

The label giving this sample's time point can be read as: technical triplicate 1. Libraries from unsorted PBMCs were made from 2 million PBMCs kept in RNAlater at -80 degrees C until RNA extraction. Peripheral blood underwent Ficoll-Hypaque density gradient centrifugation to isolate PBMCs, which were then cryopreserved in liquid nitrogen. Beyond this particular receptor, the publication reports: TCR clonal expansion was greatest in HAM/TSP patients and smallest in MS patients, who ranked below even healthy controls. No identical CDR3 amino acid sequences were found to be shared among expanded clones across subjects, suggesting that TCR-beta repertoires were private in all groups.

cDNA synthesis used template-switch 5'RACE with a primer carrying a 10-nucleotide random unique molecular identifier tagging each TCR transcript. Over 170 million TCR-beta sequences, covering 15-18 subjects, were produced in each sequencing run. Total RNA was extracted with the RNeasy kit. TCR-beta VDJ regions were amplified with primers for the TCR constant region and the 5'RACE anchor, using the KAPA Real-time Library Amplification kit. A first PCR added sample indexes and Illumina adaptors, after which a second PCR increased the library yield. The roughly 650 bp TCR product was size-selected on a 2% E-gel SizeSelection system after Ampure bead purification. Before pooling, libraries had their quality checked on a Bioanalyzer, their concentration measured with Qubit, and their quantity determined with the Kapa Library Quantification kit. An Illumina HiSeq 2500 sequenced the libraries paired-end 2 x 150 bp. To increase sequence diversity, about 23-30% phiX was spiked into each library pool. As for the authors' bioinformatics: The UMI-based MiGEC pipeline processed quality-filtered reads and removed over 80% of raw TCR sequences during error correction. IMGT germline references were used for alignment of VDJ genes, and clonotypes were defined by a unique CDR3 amino acid sequence together with V-J genes. Clonal expansion, Shannon diversity, and CDR3 relatedness (CalcPairwiseDistances, ClusterSamples) were evaluated with VDJtools, and phylogenetic trees were built with CLCbio workbench. A clone was classed as expanded if it had 8 or more unique UMIs, a cutoff based on coefficient-of-variation modelling across technical triplicates. Using fastp at Q25 and MiXCR, TCRdb reprocessed the public reads and kept productive beta chains. Rows matching on CDR3 protein sequence are summarized as one entry with the most common DNA and genes. It is TCRdb's table, rather than the study itself, that gives the V and J calls and clone size. The sample table records 30,000 to 40,000 distinct CDR3 sequences; approximately 10% of these occur just once. The ten largest clones represent approximately 4% of the sample.

This sequence originates from a man in his 60s with HTLV-1-associated myelopathy (HAM/TSP). The sequenced material came from PBMCs. The sequence is built from TRBV2 and TRBJ2-7, and possibly TRBD2, on 5 matching bases. The CDR3: CASSPSGSSYEQYF. The sequence in DNA is TGTGCCAGCAGCCCCAGCGGAAGCTCCTACGAGCAGTACTTC.